The TCR beta chain described here comes from a study of T-cell reconstitution after alpha-beta-depleted transplantation in children. The germline CDR1 and CDR2 sequences are DFQATT and SNEGSKA (reference sequence). J lost 4 bases, V lost 3 bases, and 14 bases had no gene match. The CDR3 covers 16 residues. This sample's TCRbeta library carried unique molecular identifier barcodes. A single record per CDR3 protein comes from TCRdb applying MiXCR to the PCR reads. Altogether more than 250,000 distinct CDR3 sequences are present, 9.9% being singletons, with the ten largest covering roughly 9.1%. This sequence was found in a human donor who donated a stem cell graft to a child with SCID. The genes are TRBV20-1 and TRBJ1-1; 7 bases are shared with TRBD1. The sequenced sample was PBMCs from the stem cell graft donor, obtained from the stem cell graft. As DNA, the CDR3 is TGCAGTGCTAGCGACCACTTCAGGGGGGATGGCACTGAAGCTTTCTTT. Residues: CSASDHFRGDGTEAFF.